This T cell receptor (beta chain) is from a study of T cells in Graves' hyperthyroidism and ophthalmopathy. Study observations and caveats: Blood also contained most expanded thyroid clonotypes above 0.001.

This clonotype has at least ten counts. Its specificity is not known. There were TCR beta CDR3 regions amplified from RNA transcripts. A set of HTBI primers served as the primers for a first-round RT-PCR of the TCR CDR3. TCRdb processed the multiplex PCR reads anew with MiXCR; each CDR3 protein has one entry. The sample lists some 570,000 distinct CDR3 sequences; approximately 15% were seen once. Orbital computed tomography and thyroid ultrasound, together with serum TRAb and thyroxine and clinical symptoms, were used for diagnoses. The authors took PBMCs from 10 ml fresh peripheral blood. This TCR was sampled from a woman aged 18-35 years with Graves' ophthalmopathy. Input material: blood.

The CDR3 DNA reads TGCAGTGGGACAGGGCTCTATATTGAAGCTTTCTTT. This gives the protein CSGTGLYIEAFF. J is TRBJ1-1 and V is TRBV20-1; 8 nucleotides agree with TRBD1. Germline CDR1 and CDR2: DFQATT and SNEGSKA (reference sequence). The CDR3 extends over 12 amino acids. V shed 7 bases and J 7 bases; nucleotides not matched to a gene: 8.